This entry is about one T cell receptor beta chain. The data are from a study of blood T cell repertoires in COVID-19. In the study overall: Sites across the United States, Italy and Spain contributed samples from acute and convalescent COVID-19. PBMCs, B-cell-depleted T cells, or T cells were the source of the cDNA or gDNA that made up the material.

In the original analysis: Reference gene primer amplification in the assay estimated nucleated cell counts. Assay used: immunoSEQ multiplex PCR; TCRdb lists only in-frame clones, some missing. V and J calls plus clone size are reproduced from that table; the DNA served to infer D and trimming. The sample has about 280,000 clones, roughly 86% seen once. V was pared by 4 bases and J by 5 bases, with 17 bases between. Germline loops: CDR1 LGHDT, CDR2 YNNKEL (reference sequence). The CDR3 extends over 15 amino acids. The origin of this receptor is a woman in her twenties or thirties who had recovered from COVID-19. Sequencing input: peripheral blood. The J gene is TRBJ1-1, the V gene TRBV3-1 (or the pseudogene TRBV3-2); D unclear. The CDR3, as DNA: TGTGCCAGCAGCCCAGTGGGCGGGGTGGGGACTGAAGCTTTCTTT. Translation gives CASSPVGGVGTEAFF.